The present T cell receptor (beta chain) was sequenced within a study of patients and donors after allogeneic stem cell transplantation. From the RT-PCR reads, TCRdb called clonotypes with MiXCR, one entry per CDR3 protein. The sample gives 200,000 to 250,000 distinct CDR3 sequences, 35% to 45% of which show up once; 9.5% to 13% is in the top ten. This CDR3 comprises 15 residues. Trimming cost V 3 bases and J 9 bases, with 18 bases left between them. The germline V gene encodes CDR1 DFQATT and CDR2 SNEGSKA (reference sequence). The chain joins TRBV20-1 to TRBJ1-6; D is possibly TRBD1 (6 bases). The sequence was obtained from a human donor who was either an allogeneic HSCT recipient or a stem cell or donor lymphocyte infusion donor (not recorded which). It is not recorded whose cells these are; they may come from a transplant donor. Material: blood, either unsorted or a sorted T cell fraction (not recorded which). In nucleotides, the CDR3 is TGCAGTGCTAGGCCGACAGGTGTCAAGGGTTCACCCCTCCACTTT. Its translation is CSARPTGVKGSPLHF.